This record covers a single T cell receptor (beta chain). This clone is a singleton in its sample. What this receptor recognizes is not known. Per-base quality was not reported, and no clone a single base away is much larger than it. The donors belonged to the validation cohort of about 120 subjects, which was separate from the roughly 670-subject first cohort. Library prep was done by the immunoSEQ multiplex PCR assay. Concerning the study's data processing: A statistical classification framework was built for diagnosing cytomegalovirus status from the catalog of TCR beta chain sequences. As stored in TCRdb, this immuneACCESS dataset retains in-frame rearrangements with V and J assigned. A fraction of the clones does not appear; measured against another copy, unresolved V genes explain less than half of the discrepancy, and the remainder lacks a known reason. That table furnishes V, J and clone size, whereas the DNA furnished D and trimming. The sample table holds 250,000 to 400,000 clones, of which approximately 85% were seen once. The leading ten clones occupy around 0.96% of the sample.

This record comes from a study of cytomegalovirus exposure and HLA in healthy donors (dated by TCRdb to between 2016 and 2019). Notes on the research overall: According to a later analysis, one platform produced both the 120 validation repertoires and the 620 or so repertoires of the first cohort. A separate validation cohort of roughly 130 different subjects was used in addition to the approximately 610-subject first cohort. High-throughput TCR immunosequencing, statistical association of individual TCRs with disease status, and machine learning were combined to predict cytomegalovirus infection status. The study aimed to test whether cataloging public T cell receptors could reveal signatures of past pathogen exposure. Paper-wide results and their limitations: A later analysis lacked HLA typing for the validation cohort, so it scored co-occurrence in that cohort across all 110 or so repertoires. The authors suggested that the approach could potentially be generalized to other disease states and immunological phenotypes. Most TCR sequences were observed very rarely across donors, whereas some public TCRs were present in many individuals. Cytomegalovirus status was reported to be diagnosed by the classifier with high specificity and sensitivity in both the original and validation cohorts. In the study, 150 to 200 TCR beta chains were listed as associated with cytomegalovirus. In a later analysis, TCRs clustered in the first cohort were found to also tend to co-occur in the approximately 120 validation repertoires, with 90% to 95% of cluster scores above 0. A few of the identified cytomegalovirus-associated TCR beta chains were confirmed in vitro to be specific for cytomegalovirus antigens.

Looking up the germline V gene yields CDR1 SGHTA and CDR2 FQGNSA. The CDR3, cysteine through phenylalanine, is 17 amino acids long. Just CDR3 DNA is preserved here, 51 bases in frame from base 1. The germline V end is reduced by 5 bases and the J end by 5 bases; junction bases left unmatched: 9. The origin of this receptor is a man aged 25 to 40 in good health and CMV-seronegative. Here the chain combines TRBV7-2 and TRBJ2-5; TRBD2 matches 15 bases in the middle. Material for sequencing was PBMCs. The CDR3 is CASSPGLAGGLWETQYF. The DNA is TGTGCCAGCAGCCCCGGACTAGCGGGGGGGCTATGGGAGACCCAGTACTTC.